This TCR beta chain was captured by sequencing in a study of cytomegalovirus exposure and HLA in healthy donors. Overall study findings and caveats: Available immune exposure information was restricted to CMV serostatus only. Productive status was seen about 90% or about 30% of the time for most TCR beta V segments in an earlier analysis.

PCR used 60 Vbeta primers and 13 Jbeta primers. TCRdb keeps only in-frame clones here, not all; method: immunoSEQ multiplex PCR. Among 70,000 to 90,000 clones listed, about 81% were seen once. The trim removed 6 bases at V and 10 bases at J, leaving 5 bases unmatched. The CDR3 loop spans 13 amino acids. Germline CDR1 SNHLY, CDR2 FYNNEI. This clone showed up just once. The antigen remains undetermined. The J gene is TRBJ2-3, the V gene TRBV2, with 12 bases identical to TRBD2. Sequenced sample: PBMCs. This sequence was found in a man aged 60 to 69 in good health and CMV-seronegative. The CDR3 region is CASRLTSGGPQYF. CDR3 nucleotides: TGTGCCAGCAGGCTGACTAGCGGGGGTCCGCAGTATTTT.